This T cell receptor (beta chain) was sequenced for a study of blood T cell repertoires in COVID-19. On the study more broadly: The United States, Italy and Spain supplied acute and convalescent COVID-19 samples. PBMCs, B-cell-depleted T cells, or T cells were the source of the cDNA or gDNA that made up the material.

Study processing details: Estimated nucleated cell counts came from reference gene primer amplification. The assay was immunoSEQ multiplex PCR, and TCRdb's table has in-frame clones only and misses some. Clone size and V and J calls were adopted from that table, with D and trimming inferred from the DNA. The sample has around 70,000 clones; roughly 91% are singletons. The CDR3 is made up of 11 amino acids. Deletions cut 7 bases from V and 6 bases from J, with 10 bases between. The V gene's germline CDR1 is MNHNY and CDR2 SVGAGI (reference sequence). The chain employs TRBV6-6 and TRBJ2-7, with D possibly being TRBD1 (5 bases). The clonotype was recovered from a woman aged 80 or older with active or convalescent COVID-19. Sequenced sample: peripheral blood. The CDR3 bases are TGTGCCAGCATCGCCCAGGGCGAGCAGTACTTC. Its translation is CASIAQGEQYF.